This T cell receptor beta chain was identified during a study of blood T cells in healthy people across ages. Study-wide results and limits: Leaving the PBMCs unsorted stopped any conclusive comparison of naive versus antigen-experienced cells.

Germline lookup yields CDR1 SGHRS and CDR2 YFSETQ. There are 14 residues in the CDR3. The germline V and J ends were trimmed by 0 bases and 7 bases, with 13 bases remaining between them. Per sample, no less than 5.5 micrograms of total RNA were extracted. Alongside a J-beta primer mix, a sample-barcoded 5' primer served in a second PCR lasting about 7 to 11 cycles. TCRdb re-called the 5' RACE reads with MiXCR, one entry per CDR3 protein. Counted here are around 1,000,000 distinct CDR3 sequences, around 25% occurring once; the ten biggest clones make up around 0.7%. Of note for this clonotype: Its cognate antigen is unknown.

These data also featured in a second study, about T cells of mothers and their children.

Material: blood. The chain combines TRBV5-1 with TRBJ1-2, with D unresolved. The receptor's source is a girl aged 2 to 9 in good health. In DNA form, the CDR3 reads TGCGCCAGCAGCTTGGAATTGGGGATCTCTGGCTACACCTTC. This codes for CASSLELGISGYTF. Full variable domain (rest looked up from reference TRBV5-1 and TRBJ1-2): KAGVTQTPRYLIKTRGQQVTLSCSPISGHRSVSWYQQTPGQGLQFLFEYFSETQRNKGNFPGRFSGRQFSNSRSEMNVSTLELGDSALYLCASSLELGISGYTFGSGTRLTVV.